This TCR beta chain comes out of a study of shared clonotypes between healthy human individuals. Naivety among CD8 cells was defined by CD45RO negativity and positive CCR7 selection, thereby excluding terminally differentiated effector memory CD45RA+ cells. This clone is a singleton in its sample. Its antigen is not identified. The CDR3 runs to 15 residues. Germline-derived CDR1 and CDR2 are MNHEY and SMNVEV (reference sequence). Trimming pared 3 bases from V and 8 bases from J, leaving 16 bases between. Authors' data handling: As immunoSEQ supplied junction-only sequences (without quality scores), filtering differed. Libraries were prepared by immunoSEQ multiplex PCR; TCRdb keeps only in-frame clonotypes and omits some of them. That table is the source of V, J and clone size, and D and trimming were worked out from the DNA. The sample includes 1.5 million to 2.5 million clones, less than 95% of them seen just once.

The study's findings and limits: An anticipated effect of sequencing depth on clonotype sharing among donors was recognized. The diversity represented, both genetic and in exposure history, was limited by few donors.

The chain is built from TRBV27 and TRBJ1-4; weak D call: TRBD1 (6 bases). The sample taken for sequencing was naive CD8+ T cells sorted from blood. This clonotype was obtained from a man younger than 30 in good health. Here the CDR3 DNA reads TGTGCCAGCAGTTTTACCCTAACTACAGGGGAAAAACTGTTTTTT. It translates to CASSFTLTTGEKLFF.